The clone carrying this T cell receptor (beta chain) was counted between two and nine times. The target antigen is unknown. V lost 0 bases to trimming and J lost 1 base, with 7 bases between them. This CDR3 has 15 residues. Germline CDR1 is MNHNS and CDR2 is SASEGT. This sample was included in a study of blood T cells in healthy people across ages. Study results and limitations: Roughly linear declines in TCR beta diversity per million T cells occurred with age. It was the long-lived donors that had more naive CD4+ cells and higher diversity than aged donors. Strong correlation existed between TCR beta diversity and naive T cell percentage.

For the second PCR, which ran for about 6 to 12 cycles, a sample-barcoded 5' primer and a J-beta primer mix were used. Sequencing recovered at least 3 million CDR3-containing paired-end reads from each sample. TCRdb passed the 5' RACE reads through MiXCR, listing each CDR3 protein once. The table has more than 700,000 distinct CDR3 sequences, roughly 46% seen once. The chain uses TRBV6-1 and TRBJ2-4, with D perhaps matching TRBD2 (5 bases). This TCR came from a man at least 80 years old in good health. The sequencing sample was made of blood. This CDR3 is CASSEARVAKNIQYF. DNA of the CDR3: TGTGCCAGCAGTGAAGCGAGGGTGGCCAAAAACATTCAGTACTTC.